The present entry profiles one TCR beta chain with its context. Its matching antigen is unknown. Every donor provided one blood sample measuring less than 3 ml. This entry comes from a study of monozygotic twins with inflammatory bowel disease. This CDR3 region has 15 residues. Germline assignment: CDR1 MDHEN and CDR2 SYDVKM. Added by template switching were UMIs that each held a 6-nucleotide sample barcode. For each CDR3 protein, TCRdb gives one entry from its re-call of the 5' RACE reads, without DNA. The sample has 420,000 or so distinct CDR3 sequences. Points from the study as a whole: Fewer clonotypes were shared with others by IBD patients than by healthy twins, especially with disease activity.

The sequence came from a human donor with ulcerative colitis or Crohn's disease, or a healthy co-twin of an affected twin (not recorded which). Sequencing input: blood. The rearrangement joins TRBV28 to TRBJ1-4; the D call of TRBD1 rests on TCRdb alone, since no DNA is present to check it. CDR3 region: CASSFLIGAQEKLFF.